This paragraph reports one T cell receptor beta chain. In the study's own analysis: Nucleated cell counts were estimated from reference gene primer amplification. Assay used: immunoSEQ multiplex PCR; TCRdb lists only in-frame clones, some missing. The V and J calls and clone size come from that table; D and trimming were worked out from the DNA. Here the sample spans roughly 56,000 clones, 85% to 90% being singletons. This entry is derived from a study of blood T cell repertoires in COVID-19. Whole-study context: Samples of COVID-19 (acute and convalescent) were obtained from the United States, Italy and Spain. The analysed material was cDNA or gDNA that came from T cells, B-cell-depleted T cells, or PBMCs.

This clonotype was obtained from a human donor in a cohort sampled during active COVID-19. Sequenced: peripheral blood.

The chain's CDR3 is CASSSNRGRHNEQFF. In DNA form, the CDR3 reads TGTGCCAGCAGTTCTAACAGGGGAAGGCACAATGAGCAGTTCTTC. The gene calls are TRBV6-6 and TRBJ2-1; 7 bases match TRBD1. Germline-derived CDR1 and CDR2 are MNHNY and SVGAGI (reference sequence). The CDR3 extends over 15 amino acids. Unmatched junction bases numbered 8, after V lost 4 bases and J lost 5 bases.